These 17 T cell receptor beta chains originate from one sample sequenced in a study of CD8+ T cells in alopecia areata. Extracted RNA was reverse transcribed into cDNA, the sequencing template. Profiled with immunoSEQ multiplex PCR; TCRdb holds only in-frame clones, not every one. The sample lists hundreds of thousands of clones; about two fifths were seen once. Described treatment: oral pan-JAK inhibitor, 5-10 mg twice daily. The input for sequencing was CD4+ T cells sorted from blood, taken around week 30, from a patient treated with tofacitinib. Receptor source: a human donor with alopecia areata.

The genes are TRBV6-1 and TRBJ2-3, with TRBD2 identical over 9 bases. The CDR3 has 15 residues. The J segment lost 0 bases and the V segment lost 6 bases, leaving 4 bases of the junction unmatched. Germline V gene sequence: CDR1 MNHNS, CDR2 SASEGT. The CDR3 bases are TGTGCCAGCAGACCTAGCGGGACTAGCACAGATACGCAGTATTTT. Translation gives CASRPSGTSTDTQYF.

The chain couples TRBV6-5 to TRBJ2-7; D uncertain. This CDR3 contains 14 residues. Germline-derived CDR1 and CDR2 are MNHEY and SVGAGI. V was pared by 10 bases and J by 5 bases, with 21 bases between. The CDR3 loop reads CATRARPSVDEQYF. For the CDR3, the DNA is TGTGCCACCCGTGCTCGGCCCAGTGTTGACGAGCAGTACTTC.

This clone was detected only a few times. This rearrangement joins TRBV7-2 to TRBJ2-2; the D gene is possibly TRBD1 (6 bases). Per germline, CDR1 SGHTA and CDR2 FQGNSA. This CDR3 is 14 amino acids long. V lost 0 bases, J lost 4 bases, and 6 bases lay in between. CDR3 nucleotides: TGTGCCAGCAGCTTAGCCAGGGGCACCGGGGAGCTGTTTTTT. Protein product: CASSLARGTGELFF.

The V gene is TRBV19, the J gene TRBJ1-5; D is perhaps TRBD1 (5 bases). Germline CDR1 reads LNHDA; CDR2 reads SQIVND (reference sequence). CDR3 length: 17 residues. Trimming shortened V by 3 bases and J by 0 bases, and 15 bases separated the two germline ends. CDR3 protein: CASSMSPSTVSNQPQHF. CDR3 bases: TGTGCCAGTAGTATGAGTCCTTCGACAGTTAGCAATCAGCCCCAGCATTTT.

CDR3 protein: CASSLEPLAKNIQYF. For the CDR3, the DNA is TGTGCCAGCAGTTTGGAGCCTCTAGCCAAAAACATTCAGTACTTC. The chain has TRBV27 and TRBJ2-4, with D unresolved. Trimming shortened V by 3 bases and J by 0 bases, and 9 bases separated the two germline ends. CDR1 and CDR2 from the germline V gene are MNHEY and SMNVEV (reference sequence). The CDR3 length is 15 residues.

This chain joins TRBV7-9 and TRBJ1-2, with 7 bases matching TRBD1. The CDR3 contains 15 residues. Looked up from germline, CDR1 is SEHNR and CDR2 is FQNEAQ (reference sequence). Trimming at V came to 0 bases and at J to 4 bases, leaving 5 bases not matched to a gene. CDR3 DNA sequence: TGTGCCAGCAGCTTAGCAGAGGGACAGTCCTATGGCTACACCTTC. It encodes CASSLAEGQSYGYTF.

This clone occurred a few times. J is TRBJ1-4 and V is TRBV6-6; D gene unclear. Deletions cut 0 bases from V and 7 bases from J, with 12 bases between. The germline V gene has CDR1 MNHNY and CDR2 SVGAGI (reference sequence). This CDR3 is built from 15 residues. In DNA form, the CDR3 reads TGTGCCAGCAGTTACTCGTCCGGGCGGGGTGAAAAACTGTTTTTT. This translates into CASSYSSGRGEKLFF.

The chain couples TRBV19 to TRBJ2-7; 11 nucleotides align to TRBD2. J lost 6 bases, V lost 4 bases, and 11 bases had no gene match. The CDR3 length is 16 residues. Germline V lookup: CDR1 LNHDA, CDR2 SQIVND (reference sequence). The CDR3 nucleotides read TGTGCCAGTAGTACACCGACAGGACTAGCGGGTGGCGAGCAGTACTTC. Translated: CASSTPTGLAGGEQYF.

This clone appeared a few times. The rearrangement uses TRBV9 and TRBJ1-4; 9 bases map to TRBD1. V was clipped by 3 bases and J by 8 bases; unmatched bases: 8. There are 15 residues in the CDR3. Germline lookup yields CDR1 SGDLS and CDR2 YYNGEE. In nucleotides, the CDR3 is TGTGCCAGCAGCGCCCGGGACAGGGTTGCGGAAAAACTGTTTTTT. Encoded protein: CASSARDRVAEKLFF.

CDR3 in DNA: TGCAGCGTCGCCGGGACAGGGCTCGAGCAGTACTTC. Its protein is CSVAGTGLEQYF. This chain connects TRBV29-1 to TRBJ2-7; TRBD1 agrees at 9 bases. The V gene's germline CDR1 is SQVTM and CDR2 ANQGSEA. Trimming cost V 6 bases and J 6 bases; bases outside gene matches: 6. This CDR3 has 12 residues.

This chain uses TRBV7-2 with TRBJ2-1; D gene unclear. V was trimmed by 1 base and J by 4 bases, leaving 11 bases between them. The CDR3 contains 15 residues. The germline gives CDR1 SGHTA, CDR2 FQGNSA. CDR3 DNA: TGTGCCAGCAGCTTAGGAGGAATCGATTACAATGAGCAGTTCTTC. This sequence encodes CASSLGGIDYNEQFF.

This chain joins TRBV5-1 and TRBJ1-1; unclear D gene. Trimming removed 0 bases at V and 2 bases at J, with 11 bases between. Per the germline V gene, CDR1 is SGHRS and CDR2 is YFSETQ. There are 15 residues in the CDR3. The DNA of the CDR3 is TGCGCCAGCAGCTTGGAGGGTTCTTCTAACACTGAAGCTTTCTTT. It translates to CASSLEGSSNTEAFF.

This clone has a handful of counts. V and J are TRBV5-4 and TRBJ2-3; 9 bases align to TRBD1. The CDR3 is made up of 14 amino acids. V gave up 7 bases and J gave up 5 bases; unmatched junction bases: 8. CDR1 and CDR2 (germline): SGHNT, YYREEE (reference sequence). The CDR3 coding sequence is TGTGCCAGCGGGAGGGGACAGGGTGAAGATACGCAGTATTTT. Its translation: CASGRGQGEDTQYF.

This clone was seen a single time. The chain is built from TRBV30 and TRBJ1-5; D is perhaps TRBD1 (6 bases). The CDR3 loop spans 14 amino acids. With 3 bases removed from V and 10 bases from J, the gap between germline ends came to 19 bases. Germline CDR1 and CDR2: GTSNPN and SVGIG (reference sequence). Here the CDR3 DNA reads TGTGCCTGGAGGGGGGCAGGTAACCCTCATCCCCAGCATTTT. It yields the protein CAWRGAGNPHPQHF.

This chain joins TRBV5-1 and TRBJ2-1, with D tentatively TRBD2 (6 bases). The CDR3 has 13 residues. V lost 4 bases and J 6 bases, leaving 11 bases between the germline ends. CDR1 is SGHRS and CDR2 is YFSETQ in the germline V gene. The CDR3 loop is CASSVMGGNEQFF. The CDR3 bases are TGCGCCAGCAGCGTGATGGGAGGCAATGAGCAGTTCTTC.

The V call is TRBV9, the J call TRBJ2-3, with TRBD2 identical over 8 bases. CDR1 and CDR2 from the germline V gene are SGDLS and YYNGEE. V lost 4 bases to trimming and J lost 5 bases; unmatched junction nucleotides: 12. The CDR3 totals 16 residues. Here the CDR3 reads CASSPVVAGHGDTQYF. The CDR3 region has the DNA TGTGCCAGCAGCCCAGTGGTAGCGGGGCATGGAGATACGCAGTATTTT.

This clone came up a few times. This chain connects TRBV2 to TRBJ2-1, with D perhaps TRBD2 (6 bases). The CDR3 contains 14 residues. Germline CDR1 is SNHLY and CDR2 is FYNNEI. Trimming removed 11 bases at V and 0 bases at J, with 14 bases between. The CDR3 sequence is CAGGTASSYNEQFF. CDR3 DNA sequence: TGTGCCGGGGGGACGGCGAGCTCCTACAATGAGCAGTTCTTC. Supplemented by reference TRBV2 and TRBJ2-1, the full variable domain reads EPEVTQTPSHQVTQMGQEVILRCVPISNHLYFYWYRQILGQKVEFLVSFYNNEISEKSEIFDDQFSVERPDGSNFTLKIRSTKLEDSAMYFCAGGTASSYNEQFFGPGTRLTVL.